This TCR beta chain was identified during a study of monozygotic twins with cystic fibrosis. Assay: immunoSEQ multiplex PCR; the TCRdb copy retains only in-frame clones and omits some. Of tens of thousands of clones in the sample, just over 95% are singletons; the top ten hold 0.17%. With regard to this clone: The antigen is unknown.

Germline V gene sequence: CDR1 LNHDA, CDR2 SQIVND (reference sequence). This CDR3 is 14 amino acids long. Trimming removed 4 bases at V and 4 bases at J, with 13 bases between. The study, taken as a whole, reports: J usage was most co-twin-similar in 8 of 16 pairs, V in 13. Monozygotic CF twins shared more identical nucleotide clonotypes than unrelated patients.

The receptor was derived from a girl aged 2-10 years with cystic fibrosis. The V call is TRBV19, the J call TRBJ1-1, with a tentative D call TRBD1 (5 bases). The sample consisted of blood. CDR3 nucleotide sequence: TGTGCCAGTAGTACTTCAGGGAAGGGCACTGAAGCTTTCTTT. It encodes CASSTSGKGTEAFF.